These 8 T cell receptor beta chains originate from one sample sequenced in a study of T-cell memory formation after mild COVID-19 (dated by TCRdb to about 2021). The library was made by 5' RACE. These reads were obtained on an Illumina NovaSeq 6000. TCRdb reran the public reads through fastp at Q25 and MiXCR, keeping productive beta chains. Rows merge per CDR3 protein into single entries with the most common DNA and genes. The sample table contains under 700,000 distinct CDR3 sequences; only one count was recorded for roughly 20% of them. The ten largest clonotypes hold under 15% of the sample. Sequenced material: PBMCs or a T cell subset sorted from them (not recorded which). These receptor sequences come from an adult woman who had mild COVID-19 (a few samples of this study predate the infection). The sample titles of this study are shuffled in the database, so cell type and time point are left out; the donor was told from shared clones.

The chain couples TRBV7-9 to TRBJ2-5; no firm D call. The CDR3 covers 12 residues. Germline loops: CDR1 SEHNR, CDR2 FQNEAQ (reference sequence). The V end was cut by 5 bases, the J end by 5 bases, with 9 bases between. The chain's CDR3 is CASSQSAETQYF. The CDR3 region has the DNA TGTGCCAGCAGCCAAAGTGCGGAGACCCAGTACTTC.

This clonotype was seen only a few times. The chain joins TRBV7-9 to TRBJ2-3, with 11 bases fitting TRBD2. Germline V gives CDR1 SEHNR, CDR2 FQNEAQ (reference sequence). Losses at the gene ends were 5 bases for V and 2 bases for J; bases not matched to a gene: 12. The CDR3 sequence is 18 residues long. CDR3 nucleotide sequence: TGTGCCAGCAGCCCAGGCCCGGGACTAGCGGCCTCCACAGATACGCAGTATTTT. Residues: CASSPGPGLAASTDTQYF.

This sequence joins TRBV7-9 and TRBJ2-1; tentatively, D is TRBD2 (10 bases). This CDR3 region has 19 residues. The ends were cut back, 3 bases at V and 2 bases at J, with 23 bases in the middle. Germline CDR1 is SEHNR and CDR2 is FQNEAQ (reference sequence). CDR3 sequence (DNA): TGTGCCAGCAGCTTCACAGGGGGCTTAGCGGGAGGACCCTACAATGAGCAGTTCTTC. It translates to CASSFTGGLAGGPYNEQFF.

This chain links TRBV5-1 with TRBJ2-2; D may be TRBD1 (5 bases). This CDR3 is 15 amino acids long. Looked up from germline, CDR1 is SGHRS and CDR2 is YFSETQ. Trimming stripped 0 bases from V and 4 bases from J, with 10 bases between. CDR3 region: CASSLAWGSTGELFF. CDR3 nucleotides: TGCGCCAGCAGCTTGGCGTGGGGCAGCACCGGGGAGCTGTTTTTT. Supplemented by reference TRBV5-1 and TRBJ2-2, the full variable domain reads KAGVTQTPRYLIKTRGQQVTLSCSPISGHRSVSWYQQTPGQGLQFLFEYFSETQRNKGNFPGRFSGRQFSNSRSEMNVSTLELGDSALYLCASSLAWGSTGELFFGEGSRLTVL.

This clonotype was detected only a few times. This rearrangement joins TRBV7-3 to TRBJ2-5; D uncertain. V gave up 1 base and J gave up 14 bases, with 14 bases separating them. Germline CDR1 reads SGHTA; CDR2 reads FQGTGA. The CDR3 runs to 12 residues. The CDR3 bases are TGTGCCAGCAGCTTAAATCCCCCGACTCTTTACTTC. Protein: CASSLNPPTLYF.

The gene calls are TRBV19 and TRBJ2-5; D call uncertain. Looked up from germline, CDR1 is LNHDA and CDR2 is SQIVND (reference sequence). Trimming stripped 0 bases from V and 3 bases from J, with 14 bases between. This CDR3 spans 16 amino acids. The CDR3 sequence: CASSIDSFGNEETQYF. CDR3 coding DNA: TGTGCCAGTAGTATAGATTCATTCGGCAATGAAGAGACCCAGTACTTC.

The chain carries TRBV25-1 and TRBJ2-5, with 7 nucleotides matching TRBD2. This CDR3 has 15 residues. Germline values: CDR1 MGHDK, CDR2 SYGVNS. J gave up 4 bases and V 3 bases, and 8 bases lay outside the gene matches. This CDR3 is CASSDRTGGVETQYF. The CDR3 coding sequence is TGTGCCAGCAGTGACCGCACGGGAGGCGTAGAGACCCAGTACTTC.

This clonotype came up many times. The chain recombines TRBV7-8 with TRBJ2-1; 8 bases fit TRBD2. Germline V gene data show CDR1 as SGHVS and CDR2 as FQNEAQ. CDR3 length: 15 residues. V was pared by 1 base and J by 5 bases, with 4 bases of the junction left unmatched. The CDR3 loop reads CASSLVGTSDNEQFF. The CDR3 DNA reads as TGTGCCAGCAGCTTAGTTGGGACTAGTGACAATGAGCAGTTCTTC.